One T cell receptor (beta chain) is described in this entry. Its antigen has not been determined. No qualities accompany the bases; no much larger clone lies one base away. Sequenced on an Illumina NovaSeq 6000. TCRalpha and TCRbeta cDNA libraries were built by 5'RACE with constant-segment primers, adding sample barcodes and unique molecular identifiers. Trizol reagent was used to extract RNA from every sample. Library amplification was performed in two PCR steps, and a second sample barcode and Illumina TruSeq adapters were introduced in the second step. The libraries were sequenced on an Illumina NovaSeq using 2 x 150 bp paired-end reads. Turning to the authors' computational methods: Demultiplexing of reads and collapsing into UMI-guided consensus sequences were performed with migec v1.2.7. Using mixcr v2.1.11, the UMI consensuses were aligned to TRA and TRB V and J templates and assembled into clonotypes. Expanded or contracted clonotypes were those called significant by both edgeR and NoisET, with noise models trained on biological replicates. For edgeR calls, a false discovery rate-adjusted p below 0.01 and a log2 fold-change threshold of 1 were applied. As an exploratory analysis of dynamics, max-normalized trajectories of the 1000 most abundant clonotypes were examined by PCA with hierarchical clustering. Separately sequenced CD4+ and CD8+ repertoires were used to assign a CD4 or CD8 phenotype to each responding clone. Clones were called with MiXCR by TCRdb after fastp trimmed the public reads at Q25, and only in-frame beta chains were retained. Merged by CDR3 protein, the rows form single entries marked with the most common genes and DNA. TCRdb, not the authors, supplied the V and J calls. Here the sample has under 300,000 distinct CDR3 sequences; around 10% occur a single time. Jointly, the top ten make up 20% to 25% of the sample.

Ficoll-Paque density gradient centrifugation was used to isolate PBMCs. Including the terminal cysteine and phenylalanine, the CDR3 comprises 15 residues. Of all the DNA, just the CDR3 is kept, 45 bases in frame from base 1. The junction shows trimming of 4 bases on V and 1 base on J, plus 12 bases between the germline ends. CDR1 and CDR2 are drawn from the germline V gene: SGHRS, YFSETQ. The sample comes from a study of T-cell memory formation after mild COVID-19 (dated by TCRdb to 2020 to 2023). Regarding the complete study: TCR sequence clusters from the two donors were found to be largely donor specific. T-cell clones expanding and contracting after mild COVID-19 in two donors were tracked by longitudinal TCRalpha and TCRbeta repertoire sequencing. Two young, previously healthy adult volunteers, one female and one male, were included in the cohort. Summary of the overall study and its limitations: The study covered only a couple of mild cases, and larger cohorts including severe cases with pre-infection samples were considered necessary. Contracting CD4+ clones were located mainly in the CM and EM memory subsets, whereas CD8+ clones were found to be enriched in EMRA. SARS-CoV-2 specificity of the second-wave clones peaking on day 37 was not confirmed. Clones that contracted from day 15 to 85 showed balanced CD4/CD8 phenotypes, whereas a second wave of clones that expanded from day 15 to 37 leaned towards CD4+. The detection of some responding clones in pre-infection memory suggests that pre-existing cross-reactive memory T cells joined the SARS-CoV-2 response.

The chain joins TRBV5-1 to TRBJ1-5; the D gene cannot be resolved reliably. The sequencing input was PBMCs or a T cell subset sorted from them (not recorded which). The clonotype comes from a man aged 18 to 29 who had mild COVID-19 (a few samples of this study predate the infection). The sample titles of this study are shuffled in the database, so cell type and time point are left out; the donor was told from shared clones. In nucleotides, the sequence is TGCGCCAGCAGCCCGTCGTCGGGGAGCAATCAGCCCCAGCATTTT. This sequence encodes CASSPSSGSNQPQHF.